Here is one T cell receptor (beta chain) with its context. The sample belongs to a study of Graves' ophthalmopathy and Graves' hyperthyroidism. The CDR3 is 16 residues long. Trimming removed 1 base from V and 3 bases from J, with 15 bases in between. From germline, CDR1 is SGHVS and CDR2 FNYEAQ. The TCR beta CDR3 regions underwent amplification from RNA transcripts. First-round RT-PCR with HTBI primers preceded a second-round multiplex PCR. TCRdb called the multiplex PCR reads again in MiXCR, with one record for every CDR3 protein. The table lists approximately 500,000 distinct CDR3 sequences, under 15% of them singletons.

Sample: blood. The TCR was taken from a woman aged 30 to 39 with Graves' ophthalmopathy. The rearrangement links TRBV7-6 to TRBJ1-1; possible D gene TRBD1, 6 bases. The CDR3 here is CASSLVQGFRDTEAFF. CDR3 coding DNA: TGTGCCAGCAGCTTAGTACAGGGATTCAGGGACACTGAAGCTTTCTTT.